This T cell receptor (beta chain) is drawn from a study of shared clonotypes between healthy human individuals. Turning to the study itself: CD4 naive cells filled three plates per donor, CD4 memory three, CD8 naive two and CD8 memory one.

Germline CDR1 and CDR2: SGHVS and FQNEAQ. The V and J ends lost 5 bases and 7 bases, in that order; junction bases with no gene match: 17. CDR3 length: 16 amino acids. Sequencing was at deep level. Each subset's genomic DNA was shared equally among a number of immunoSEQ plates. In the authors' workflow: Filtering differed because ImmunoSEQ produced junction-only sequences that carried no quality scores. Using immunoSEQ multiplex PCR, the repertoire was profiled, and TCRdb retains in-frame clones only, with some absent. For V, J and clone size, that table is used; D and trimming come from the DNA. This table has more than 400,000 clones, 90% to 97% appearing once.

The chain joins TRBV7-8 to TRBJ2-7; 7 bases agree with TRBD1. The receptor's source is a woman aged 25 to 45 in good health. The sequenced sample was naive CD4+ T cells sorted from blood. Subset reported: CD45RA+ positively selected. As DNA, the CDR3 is TGTGCCAGCAGCCCTAGGAACAGGGGTAAAGTTGGGGAGCAGTACTTC. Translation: CASSPRNRGKVGEQYF.